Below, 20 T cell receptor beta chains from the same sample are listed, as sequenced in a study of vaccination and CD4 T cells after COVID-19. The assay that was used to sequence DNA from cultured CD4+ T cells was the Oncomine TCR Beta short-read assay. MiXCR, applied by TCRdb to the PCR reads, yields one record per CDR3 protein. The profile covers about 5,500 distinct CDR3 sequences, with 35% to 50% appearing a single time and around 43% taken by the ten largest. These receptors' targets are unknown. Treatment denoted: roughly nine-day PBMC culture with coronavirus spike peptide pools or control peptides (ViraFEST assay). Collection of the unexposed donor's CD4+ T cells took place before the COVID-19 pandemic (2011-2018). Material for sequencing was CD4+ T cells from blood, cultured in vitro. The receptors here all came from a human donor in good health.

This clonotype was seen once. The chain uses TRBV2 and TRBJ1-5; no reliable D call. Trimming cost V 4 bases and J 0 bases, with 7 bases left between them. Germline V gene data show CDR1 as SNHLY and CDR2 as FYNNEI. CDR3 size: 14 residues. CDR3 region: CASSGTDSNQPQHF. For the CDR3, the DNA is TGTGCCAGCAGTGGGACGGATAGCAATCAGCCCCAGCATTTT.

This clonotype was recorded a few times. In nucleotides, the CDR3 is TGCAGTGCTAGAGATCCTGACAGTACTTCGAACACCGGGGAGCTGTTTTTT. Its translation: CSARDPDSTSNTGELFF. The V call is TRBV20-1, the J call TRBJ2-2, with D maybe TRBD1 (5 bases). Trimming took off 0 bases at V and 0 bases at J, with 14 bases between the two ends. The CDR3 covers 17 residues. The germline gives CDR1 DFQATT, CDR2 SNEGSKA (reference sequence).

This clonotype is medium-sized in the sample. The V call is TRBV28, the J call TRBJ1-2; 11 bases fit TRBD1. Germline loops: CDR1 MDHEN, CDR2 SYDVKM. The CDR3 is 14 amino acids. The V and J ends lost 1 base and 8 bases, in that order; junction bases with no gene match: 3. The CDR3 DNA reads TGTGCCAGCAGTTTATACCGGACAGGGGGCGGCTACACCTTC. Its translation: CASSLYRTGGGYTF.

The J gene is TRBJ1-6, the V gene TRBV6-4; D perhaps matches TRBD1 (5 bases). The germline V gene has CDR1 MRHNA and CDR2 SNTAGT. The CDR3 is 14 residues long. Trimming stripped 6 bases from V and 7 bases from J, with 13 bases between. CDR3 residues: CASSPGPGNSPLHF. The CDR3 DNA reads TGTGCCAGCAGCCCAGGGCCGGGCAATTCACCCCTCCACTTT.

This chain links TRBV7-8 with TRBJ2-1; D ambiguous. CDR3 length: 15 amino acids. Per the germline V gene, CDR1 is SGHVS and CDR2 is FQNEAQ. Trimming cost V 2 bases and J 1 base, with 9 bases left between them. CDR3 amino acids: CASSLPAVSYNEQFF. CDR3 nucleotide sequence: TGTGCCAGCAGCTTACCGGCGGTTTCCTACAATGAGCAGTTCTTC.

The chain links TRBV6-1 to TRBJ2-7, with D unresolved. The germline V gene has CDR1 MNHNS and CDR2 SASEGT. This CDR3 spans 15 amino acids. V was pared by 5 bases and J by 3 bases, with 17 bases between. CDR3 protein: CASSSSLTSFYEQYF. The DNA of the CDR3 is TGTGCCAGCAGTAGTAGCCTGACTTCCTTCTACGAGCAGTACTTC.

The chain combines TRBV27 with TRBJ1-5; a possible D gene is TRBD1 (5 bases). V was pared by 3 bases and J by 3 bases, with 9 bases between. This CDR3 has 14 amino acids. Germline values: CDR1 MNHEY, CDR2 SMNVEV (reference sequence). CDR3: CASSFGADNQPQHF. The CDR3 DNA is TGTGCCAGCAGTTTTGGGGCAGACAATCAGCCCCAGCATTTT.

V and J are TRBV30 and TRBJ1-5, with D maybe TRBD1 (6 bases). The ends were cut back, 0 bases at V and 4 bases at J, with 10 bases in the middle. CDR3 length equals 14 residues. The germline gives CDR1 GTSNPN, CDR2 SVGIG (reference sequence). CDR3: CAWSVGGANQPQHF. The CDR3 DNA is TGTGCCTGGAGTGTTGGGGGGGCGAATCAGCCCCAGCATTTT.

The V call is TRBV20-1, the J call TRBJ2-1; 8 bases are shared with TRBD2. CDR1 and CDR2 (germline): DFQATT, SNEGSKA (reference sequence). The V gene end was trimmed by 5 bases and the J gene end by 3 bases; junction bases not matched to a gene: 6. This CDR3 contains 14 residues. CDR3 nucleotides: TGCAGTGCTGACAAAAGCGGGGGCTACAATGAGCAGTTCTTC. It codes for CSADKSGGYNEQFF.

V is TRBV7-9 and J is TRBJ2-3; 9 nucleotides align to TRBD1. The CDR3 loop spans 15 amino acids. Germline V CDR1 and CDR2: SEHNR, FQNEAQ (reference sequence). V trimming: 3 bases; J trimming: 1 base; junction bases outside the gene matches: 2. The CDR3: CASSLGQGGTDTQYF. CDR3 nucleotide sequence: TGTGCCAGCAGCTTGGGACAGGGAGGCACAGATACGCAGTATTTT.

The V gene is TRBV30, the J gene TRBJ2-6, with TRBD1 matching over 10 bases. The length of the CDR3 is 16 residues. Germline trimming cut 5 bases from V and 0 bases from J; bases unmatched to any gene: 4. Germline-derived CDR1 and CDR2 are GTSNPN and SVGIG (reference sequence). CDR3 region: CAWDRGQSSGANVLTF. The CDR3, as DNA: TGTGCCTGGGACAGGGGGCAAAGCTCTGGGGCCAACGTCCTGACTTTC.

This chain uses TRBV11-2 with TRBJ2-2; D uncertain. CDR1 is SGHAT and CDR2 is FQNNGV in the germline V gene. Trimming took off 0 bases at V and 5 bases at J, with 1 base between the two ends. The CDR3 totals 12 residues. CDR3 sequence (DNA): TGTGCCAGCAGCTTAGAGACCGGGGAGCTGTTTTTT. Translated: CASSLETGELFF.

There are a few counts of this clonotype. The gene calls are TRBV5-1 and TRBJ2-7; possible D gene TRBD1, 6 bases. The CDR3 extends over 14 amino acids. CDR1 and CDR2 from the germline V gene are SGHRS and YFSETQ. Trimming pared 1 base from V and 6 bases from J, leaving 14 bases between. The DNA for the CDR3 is TGCGCCAGCAGCTTGCAGGGGCTGGTTGCCGAGCAGTACTTC. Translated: CASSLQGLVAEQYF.

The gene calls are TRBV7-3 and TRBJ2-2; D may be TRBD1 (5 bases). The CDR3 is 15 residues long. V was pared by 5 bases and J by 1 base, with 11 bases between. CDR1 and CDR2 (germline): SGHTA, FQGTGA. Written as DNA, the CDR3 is TGTGCCAGCAGCCCCATAGGGGAGAACACCGGGGAGCTGTTTTTT. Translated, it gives CASSPIGENTGELFF.

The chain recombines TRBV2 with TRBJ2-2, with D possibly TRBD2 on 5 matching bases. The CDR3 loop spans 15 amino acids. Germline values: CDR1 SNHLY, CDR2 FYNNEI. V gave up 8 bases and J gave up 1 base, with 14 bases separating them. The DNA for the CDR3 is TGTGCCAGCGGGCCCGGCGGGCTGAACACCGGGGAGCTGTTTTTT. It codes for CASGPGGLNTGELFF.

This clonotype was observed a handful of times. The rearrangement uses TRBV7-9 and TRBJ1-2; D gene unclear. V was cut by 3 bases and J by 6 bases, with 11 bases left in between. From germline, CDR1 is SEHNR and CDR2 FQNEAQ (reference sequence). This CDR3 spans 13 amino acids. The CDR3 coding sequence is TGTGCCAGCAGCTTCTCTTCCGAGGATGGCTACACCTTC. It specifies CASSFSSEDGYTF.

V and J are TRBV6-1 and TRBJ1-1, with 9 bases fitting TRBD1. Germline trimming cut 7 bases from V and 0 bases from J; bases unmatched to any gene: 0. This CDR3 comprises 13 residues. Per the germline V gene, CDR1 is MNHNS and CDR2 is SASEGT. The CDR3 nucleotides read TGTGCCAGCAACAGGGGGCTGAACACTGAAGCTTTCTTT. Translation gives CASNRGLNTEAFF.

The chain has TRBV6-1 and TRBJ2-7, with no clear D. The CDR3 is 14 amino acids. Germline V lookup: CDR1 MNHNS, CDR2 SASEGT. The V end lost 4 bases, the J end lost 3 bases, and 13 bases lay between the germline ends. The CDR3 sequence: CASSGTVRVYEQYF. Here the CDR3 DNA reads TGTGCCAGCAGTGGAACTGTAAGGGTCTACGAGCAGTACTTC.

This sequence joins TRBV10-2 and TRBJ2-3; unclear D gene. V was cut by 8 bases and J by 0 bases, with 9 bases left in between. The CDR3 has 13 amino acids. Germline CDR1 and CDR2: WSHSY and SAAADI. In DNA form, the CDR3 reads TGCGCCAGCGCGTCATCAAGCACAGATACGCAGTATTTT. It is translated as CASASSSTDTQYF.

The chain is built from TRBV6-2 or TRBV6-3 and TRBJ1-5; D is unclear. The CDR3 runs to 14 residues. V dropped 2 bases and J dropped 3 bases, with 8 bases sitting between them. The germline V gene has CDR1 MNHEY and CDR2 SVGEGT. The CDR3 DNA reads TGTGCCAGCAGTTACGACCAGGTCAATCAGCCCCAGCATTTT. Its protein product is CASSYDQVNQPQHF.